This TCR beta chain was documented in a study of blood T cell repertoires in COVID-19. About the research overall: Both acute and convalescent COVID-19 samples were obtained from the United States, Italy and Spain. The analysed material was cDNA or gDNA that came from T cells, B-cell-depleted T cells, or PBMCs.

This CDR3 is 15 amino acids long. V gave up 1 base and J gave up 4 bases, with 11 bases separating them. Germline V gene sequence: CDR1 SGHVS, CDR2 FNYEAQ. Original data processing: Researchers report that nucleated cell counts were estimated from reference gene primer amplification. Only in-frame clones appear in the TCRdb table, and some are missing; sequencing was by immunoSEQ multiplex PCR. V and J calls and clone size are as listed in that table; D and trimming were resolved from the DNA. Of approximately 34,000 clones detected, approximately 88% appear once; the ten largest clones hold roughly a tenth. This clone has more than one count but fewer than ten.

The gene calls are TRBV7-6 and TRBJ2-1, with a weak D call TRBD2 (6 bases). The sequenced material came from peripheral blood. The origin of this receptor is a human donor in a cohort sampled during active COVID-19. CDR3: CASSLVGGRYNEQFF. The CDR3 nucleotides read TGTGCCAGCAGCTTAGTCGGGGGACGATACAATGAGCAGTTCTTC.